The 2 T cell receptor beta chains presented below share a single source sample, sequenced in a study of T-cell reconstitution after alpha-beta-depleted transplantation in children. Using unique molecular identifiers, the investigators prepared the TCRbeta library. TCRdb ran MiXCR on the PCR reads and lists one entry per CDR3 protein. This repertoire shows around 600,000 distinct CDR3 sequences, approximately 17% found once; its top ten account for approximately 1%. The sample was PBMCs from the stem cell graft donor, taken from the stem cell graft. All receptors come from a human donor who donated a stem cell graft to a child with acute myeloid leukemia.

At least ten counts were recorded for this clonotype. This sequence joins TRBV20-1 and TRBJ2-3; TRBD2 matches 7 bases. V lost 0 bases and J lost 2; bases outside the gene matches: 8. CDR3 length: 16 residues. Germline CDR1 reads DFQATT; CDR2 reads SNEGSKA (reference sequence). The CDR3 reads CSARDRAGSYTDTQYF. The CDR3 DNA reads TGCAGTGCTAGAGATCGAGCGGGGTCTTACACAGATACGCAGTATTTT.

This clonotype came up a few times. The V and J genes are TRBV20-1 and TRBJ1-5, with 8 bases that match TRBD1. From germline, CDR1 is DFQATT and CDR2 SNEGSKA (reference sequence). CDR3 size: 13 residues. V gave up 5 bases and J gave up 4 bases; unmatched junction bases: 4. The CDR3 DNA is TGCAGTGCTGAACAGGGGGGAAATCAGCCCCAGCATTTT. This sequence encodes CSAEQGGNQPQHF.